The 24 T cell receptor beta chains below all came from one sample that was sequenced in a study of blood T cell repertoires in COVID-19. Sequencing used immunoSEQ multiplex PCR; TCRdb keeps in-frame clones, though not all of them. The sample holds roughly 400,000 clones, over 85% seen once. Material for sequencing was PBMCs or T cells enriched from blood (not recorded which). Receptors originate from a woman aged 25 to 39 who had recovered from COVID-19.

The CDR3 DNA follows: TGTGCCAGCAGCTTAATTACGAGATCGGATGAGCAGTTCTTC. Protein sequence: CASSLITRSDEQFF. V gene TRBV7-9 combines with J gene TRBJ2-1, with D unclear. Trimming pared 2 bases from V and 8 bases from J, leaving 13 bases between. Germline V CDR1 and CDR2: SEHNR, FQNEAQ (reference sequence). This CDR3 is 14 amino acids long. Drawing the rest from reference TRBV7-9 and TRBJ2-1, the complete variable domain is DTGVSQNPRHKITKRGQNVTFRCDPISEHNRLYWYRQTLGQGPEFLTYFQNEAQLEKSRLLSDRFSAERPKGSFSTLEIQRTEQGDSAMYLCASSLITRSDEQFFGPGTRLTVL.

CDR3 amino acids: CASSLEGGGADEQYF. CDR3 DNA sequence: TGTGCCAGCAGCTTAGAGGGCGGGGGGGCCGACGAGCAGTACTTC. V and J are TRBV3-1 (or the pseudogene TRBV3-2) and TRBJ2-7, with TRBD2 matching over 9 bases. Trimming cost V 5 bases and J 5 bases; bases outside gene matches: 10. CDR3 size: 15 residues. CDR1 and CDR2 from the germline V gene are LGHDT and YNNKEL (reference sequence).

The V and J genes are TRBV4-1 and TRBJ1-5; 8 bases fit TRBD1. The CDR3 has 16 amino acids. The V segment lost 6 bases and the J segment 6 bases; nucleotides outside the gene matches: 13. Per the germline V gene, CDR1 is MGHRA and CDR2 is YSYEKL. CDR3 residues: CASSHGQGAGGQPQHF. In DNA, the CDR3 is TGCGCCAGCAGTCACGGGCAGGGGGCCGGCGGTCAGCCCCAGCATTTT.

The rearrangement links TRBV2 to TRBJ2-1; 8 bases map to TRBD2. The germline CDR1 and CDR2 sequences are SNHLY and FYNNEI. The CDR3 has 17 residues. Trimming cost V 4 bases and J 4 bases; bases outside gene matches: 12. Here the CDR3 reads CASSGSSGRRVYNEQFF. Here the CDR3 DNA reads TGTGCCAGCAGTGGTTCCAGCGGGAGAAGGGTGTACAATGAGCAGTTCTTC.

V and J are TRBV28 and TRBJ1-5, with D unresolved. Germline values: CDR1 MDHEN, CDR2 SYDVKM. With 6 bases removed from V and 6 bases from J, the gap between germline ends came to 9 bases. The CDR3 length is 12 residues. The chain's CDR3 is CASRPPGQPQHF. CDR3 sequence (DNA): TGTGCCAGCAGGCCTCCGGGTCAGCCCCAGCATTTT.

The chain is built from TRBV9 and TRBJ2-1; possibly TRBD1 for D (6 bases). The CDR3 extends over 11 amino acids. Between the trimmed V and J ends, which lost 2 bases and 9 bases, there was a span of 6 bases. The germline V gene has CDR1 SGDLS and CDR2 YYNGEE. The CDR3 here is CASSVGAEQFF. The CDR3 region has the DNA TGTGCCAGCAGCGTGGGGGCTGAGCAGTTCTTC. Looking up the rest from reference TRBV9 and TRBJ2-1 gives the full variable domain: DSGVTQTPKHLITATGQRVTLRCSPRSGDLSVYWYQQSLDQGLQFLIQYYNGEERAKGNILERFSAQQFPDLHSELNLSSLELGDSALYFCASSVGAEQFFGPGTRLTVL.

The chain carries TRBV19 and TRBJ2-1; the D gene is possibly TRBD2 (6 bases). Trimming took 6 bases from V and 7 from J, leaving 13 bases between them. Germline CDR1 LNHDA, CDR2 SQIVND (reference sequence). The length of the CDR3 is 13 residues. The CDR3, as DNA: TGTGCCAGTAGCCCGTGGGGGGATAATGAGCAGTTCTTC. Its translation is CASSPWGDNEQFF. Drawing the rest from reference TRBV19 and TRBJ2-1, the complete variable domain is DGGITQSPKYLFRKEGQNVTLSCEQNLNHDAMYWYRQDPGQGLRLIYYSQIVNDFQKGDIAEGYSVSREKKESFPLTVTSAQKNPTAFYLCASSPWGDNEQFFGPGTRLTVL.

The chain uses TRBV2 and TRBJ1-1; a weak D match, TRBD1 (6 bases). Trimming took 10 bases from V and 4 from J, leaving 10 bases between them. This CDR3 is built from 11 residues. Germline loops: CDR1 SNHLY, CDR2 FYNNEI. CDR3: CATEGGTEAFF. DNA for the CDR3: TGTGCCACAGAAGGGGGCACTGAAGCTTTCTTT.

A single count supports this clone. V is TRBV6-4 and J is TRBJ2-7, with 7 positions matching TRBD2. The CDR3 is 13 amino acids. Germline V gene sequence: CDR1 MRHNA, CDR2 SNTAGT. The V and J ends lost 5 bases and 5 bases, in that order; junction bases with no gene match: 6. CDR3 loop: CASSPSGTDEQYF. The DNA for the CDR3 is TGTGCCAGCAGTCCCAGCGGGACCGACGAGCAGTACTTC.

The V and J genes are TRBV9 and TRBJ2-5; D may be TRBD2 (5 bases). The V end was cut by 0 bases, the J end by 5 bases, with 17 bases between. This CDR3 is 16 amino acids long. The V gene's germline CDR1 is SGDLS and CDR2 YYNGEE. DNA for the CDR3: TGTGCCAGCAGCGTAGGGTTTGCGGTTTCGGGGGAGACCCAGTACTTC. It yields the protein CASSVGFAVSGETQYF. The full variable domain, its missing parts supplied by reference TRBV9 and TRBJ2-5, is DSGVTQTPKHLITATGQRVTLRCSPRSGDLSVYWYQQSLDQGLQFLIQYYNGEERAKGNILERFSAQQFPDLHSELNLSSLELGDSALYFCASSVGFAVSGETQYFGPGTRLLVL.

This chain uses TRBV7-9 with TRBJ2-7, with 7 bases fitting TRBD2. The V gene's germline CDR1 is SEHNR and CDR2 FQNEAQ (reference sequence). Trimming cost V 4 bases and J 0 bases; bases outside gene matches: 6. The CDR3 has 15 amino acids. Written as DNA, the CDR3 is TGTGCCAGCAGCTGGCCGGGACTAACCTCCTACGAGCAGTACTTC. It is translated as CASSWPGLTSYEQYF.

This chain uses TRBV2 with TRBJ2-2, with D possibly matching TRBD1 (6 bases). Trimming cost V 5 bases and J 0 bases, with 13 bases left between them. Per the germline V gene, CDR1 is SNHLY and CDR2 is FYNNEI. The CDR3 totals 16 residues. The CDR3: CASSRDTLANTGELFF. CDR3 sequence (DNA): TGTGCCAGCAGTAGGGACACGCTCGCGAACACCGGGGAGCTGTTTTTT.

This clone showed up just once. Written as DNA, the CDR3 is TGTGCCAGCAGCCAATCAAGGACTAGCGGGTTTACCTACGAGCAGTACTTC. It specifies CASSQSRTSGFTYEQYF. This chain joins TRBV3-1 (or the pseudogene TRBV3-2) and TRBJ2-7; TRBD2 aligns across 11 bases. The CDR3 length is 17 residues. The V gene end was trimmed by 2 bases and the J gene end by 2 bases; junction bases not matched to a gene: 8. The germline CDR1 and CDR2 sequences are LGHDT and YNNKEL (reference sequence).

The rearrangement joins TRBV5-1 to TRBJ2-5, with unresolved D. The CDR3 spans 13 residues. Germline CDR1 is SGHRS and CDR2 is YFSETQ. V dropped 3 bases and J dropped 2 bases, with 8 bases sitting between them. The CDR3 spells CASSSTLQETQYF. DNA of the CDR3: TGCGCCAGCAGCTCCACTCTTCAAGAGACCCAGTACTTC.

This clone was found a few times. The rearrangement uses TRBV19 and TRBJ1-1, with D perhaps matching TRBD1 (6 bases). Germline-derived CDR1 and CDR2 are LNHDA and SQIVND (reference sequence). The V and J ends lost 7 bases and 6 bases respectively, with 24 bases between them. The CDR3 runs to 16 residues. The CDR3 nucleotides read TGTGCCAGTACTCCCTTCTCCCGGGGCAGGGGACCTGAAGCTTTCTTT. Translating gives CASTPFSRGRGPEAFF.

The chain couples TRBV6-5 to TRBJ2-4; D perhaps matches TRBD2 (6 bases). This CDR3 is 15 amino acids long. Germline CDR1 MNHEY, CDR2 SVGAGI. The V end lost 7 bases, the J end lost 3 bases, and 16 bases lay between the germline ends. CDR3 bases: TGTGCCAGCATCGGACGGGGGAGAGGCAAAAACATTCAGTACTTC. This translates into CASIGRGRGKNIQYF.

This chain connects TRBV27 to TRBJ1-5; possible D gene TRBD1, 6 bases. V gave up 2 bases and J gave up 6 bases, with 11 bases separating them. The CDR3 has 14 amino acids. CDR1 and CDR2 from the germline V gene are MNHEY and SMNVEV (reference sequence). The CDR3 is CASSLRGASQPQHF. The CDR3 DNA follows: TGTGCCAGCAGTTTACGGGGGGCTAGTCAGCCCCAGCATTTT.

The V and J genes are TRBV6-5 and TRBJ2-4, with D maybe TRBD1 (7 bases). Germline assignment: CDR1 MNHEY and CDR2 SVGAGI. The CDR3 is made up of 13 amino acids. The ends were cut back, 5 bases at V and 13 bases at J, with 18 bases in the middle. The CDR3 coding sequence is TGTGCCAGCAGTCGCGGGACAGCCCGTAGACAGTACTTC. Its translation is CASSRGTARRQYF.

This clone was seen a handful of times. The rearrangement uses TRBV6-1 and TRBJ2-7; 8 bases map to TRBD1. Germline values: CDR1 MNHNS, CDR2 SASEGT. CDR3 size: 17 residues. V gave up 0 bases and J gave up 4 bases; unmatched junction bases: 11. CDR3: CASSEAGQGLGEYEQYF. CDR3 DNA sequence: TGTGCCAGCAGTGAAGCAGGACAGGGTTTGGGAGAATACGAGCAGTACTTC.

This clone was counted between two and nine times. The chain links TRBV19 to TRBJ2-1; no definite D call. Trimming pared 7 bases from V and 6 bases from J, leaving 13 bases between. Germline assignment: CDR1 LNHDA and CDR2 SQIVND (reference sequence). The CDR3 consists of 13 residues. CDR3 in DNA: TGTGCCAGTAAGGCTAGTGGGTTCAATGAGCAGTTCTTC. This encodes CASKASGFNEQFF.

The chain is built from TRBV7-3 and TRBJ2-3; 8 nucleotides match TRBD2. The V gene's germline CDR1 is SGHTA and CDR2 FQGTGA. The CDR3 is 16 amino acids. Trimming at V came to 5 bases and at J to 0 bases, leaving 7 bases not matched to a gene. CDR3 bases: TGTGCCAGCAGCCCAATGCAGCGGGGGAGCACAGATACGCAGTATTTT. Protein product: CASSPMQRGSTDTQYF.

V gene TRBV10-2 combines with J gene TRBJ2-7, with D tentatively TRBD2 (6 bases). CDR1 and CDR2 (germline): WSHSY, SAAADI. The CDR3 spans 14 residues. V was pared by 7 bases and J by 3 bases, with 16 bases between. CDR3 sequence: CASNGIAEGYEQYF. The CDR3 region has the DNA TGCGCCAGCAACGGCATAGCGGAGGGCTACGAGCAGTACTTC.

This rearrangement joins TRBV28 to TRBJ2-2; TRBD2 might be the D (6 bases). This CDR3 has 16 amino acids. V dropped 4 bases and J dropped 2 bases, with 14 bases sitting between them. CDR1 and CDR2 from the germline V gene are MDHEN and SYDVKM. The CDR3 bases are TGTGCCAGCAGTTCTAGGCCGGGAGTTAACACCGGGGAGCTGTTTTTT. This sequence encodes CASSSRPGVNTGELFF.

This rearrangement joins TRBV7-9 to TRBJ2-7, with a possible D match to TRBD1 (6 bases). The germline gives CDR1 SEHNR, CDR2 FQNEAQ (reference sequence). Trimming stripped 5 bases from V and 2 bases from J, with 13 bases between. The CDR3 covers 14 residues. The CDR3 loop reads CASSRDRRPYEQYF. The CDR3 coding sequence is TGTGCCAGCAGCCGCGACAGGCGCCCCTACGAGCAGTACTTC.